The TCR beta chain described here comes from a study of T cell responses to AZD1222 COVID-19 vaccine. Whole-study findings and limits: Clonal diversity was possibly underestimated, and the donors were mostly white British, with more females. Repertoires were collected only later (after the peak T cell response had occurred).

Only in-frame clones appear in the TCRdb table, and some are missing; sequencing was by immunoSEQ multiplex PCR. The sample has around 110,000 clones; around 85% are singletons. Comment on this clone: Its antigen is still unknown.

The clonotype comes from an adult in good health. Material: peripheral blood, obtained on day 0 of MenACWY control vaccination.

CDR3 sequence: CASSQGQAGNYGYTF. DNA for the CDR3: TGCGCCAGCAGCCAAGGTCAGGCCGGTAACTATGGCTACACCTTC. The chain employs TRBV4-1 and TRBJ1-2; unclear D gene. Trimming shortened V by 1 base and J by 1 base, and 10 bases separated the two germline ends. Germline loops: CDR1 MGHRA, CDR2 YSYEKL. The CDR3 runs to 15 residues.